This paragraph reports one TCR beta chain. The sample is drawn from a study of blood T cell repertoires in COVID-19. The overall study: Italy, Spain and the United States were the sources of the convalescent and acute COVID-19 samples. T cells, B-cell-depleted T cells, or PBMCs supplied cDNA or gDNA.

Germline CDR1 SGHRS, CDR2 YFSETQ. Between the trimmed V and J ends, which lost 0 bases and 10 bases, there was a span of 11 bases. This CDR3 region has 14 residues. The protocol was immunoSEQ multiplex PCR, while the TCRdb copy is restricted to in-frame clones and leaves out a portion. The sample yields around 340,000 clones, around 82% seen once. The genes are TRBV5-1 and TRBJ1-6; D is ambiguous. Sequences were obtained from peripheral blood. The TCR was taken from a man younger than 40 with active or convalescent COVID-19. CDR3 sequence: CASSLDSYSSPLHF. CDR3 in DNA: TGCGCCAGCAGCTTGGACTCCTACTCCTCACCCCTCCACTTT.